This section outlines one TCR beta chain sequence together with its context. The record originates from a study of CD8 T cells in Susac syndrome. Background on the study: Each patient with Susac syndrome, at the time of blood draw, was therapy-naive, on corticosteroids, or on intravenous immunoglobulin alone.

This CDR3 has 13 residues. Germline V gives CDR1 DFQATT, CDR2 SNEGSKA (reference sequence). With 3 bases removed from V and 5 bases from J, the gap between germline ends came to 13 bases. Reverse transcription used about 0.45 to 1 ug RNA and random hexamers. Each CDR3 protein is one row after TCRdb ran MiXCR on the immunoSEQ multiplex PCR reads. The table records some 200,000 distinct CDR3 sequences, around 95% of them present only once. The TCR originated in a human donor with Susac syndrome. The chain joins TRBV20-1 to TRBJ2-5; D is possibly TRBD2 (5 bases). Sequences were obtained from CD4+ T cells from PBMCs. CDR3 in DNA: TGCAGTGCTAGTCCCCACACGGGGGAGACCCAGTACTTC. It yields the protein CSASPHTGETQYF.